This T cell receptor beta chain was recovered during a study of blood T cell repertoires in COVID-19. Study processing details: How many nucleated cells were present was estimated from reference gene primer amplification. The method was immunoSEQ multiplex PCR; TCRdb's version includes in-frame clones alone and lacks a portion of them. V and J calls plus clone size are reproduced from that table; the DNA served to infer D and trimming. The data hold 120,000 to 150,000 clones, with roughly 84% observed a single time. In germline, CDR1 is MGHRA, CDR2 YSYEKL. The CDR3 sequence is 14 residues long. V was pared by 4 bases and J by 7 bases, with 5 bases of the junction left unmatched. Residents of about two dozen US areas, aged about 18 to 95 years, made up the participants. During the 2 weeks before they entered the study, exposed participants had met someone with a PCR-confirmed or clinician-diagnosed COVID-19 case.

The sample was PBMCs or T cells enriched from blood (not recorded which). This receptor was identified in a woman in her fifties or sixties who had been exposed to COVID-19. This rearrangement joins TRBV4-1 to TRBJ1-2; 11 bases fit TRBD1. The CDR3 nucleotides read TGCGCCAGCAGCCCGGGACAGGGGGTTGGTGGCTACACCTTC. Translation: CASSPGQGVGGYTF.